This entry lists 15 T cell receptor beta chains sequenced from one sample in a study of cytomegalovirus exposure and HLA in healthy donors. The table came from immunoSEQ multiplex PCR; TCRdb's copy has only in-frame clones and leaves some out. The sample records about 180,000 clones, 85% being singletons. The source material was PBMCs. The receptors were gathered from a man younger than 35 in good health and CMV-seropositive.

This chain connects TRBV10-2 to TRBJ2-7, with a weak D call TRBD2 (6 bases). Germline-derived CDR1 and CDR2 are WSHSY and SAAADI. V was pared by 3 bases and J by 2 bases, with 14 bases between. The CDR3 extends over 15 amino acids. This chain's CDR3 is CASSDSSAQTYEQYF. CDR3 coding DNA: TGCGCCAGCAGTGATTCTAGCGCCCAAACCTACGAGCAGTACTTC.

V is TRBV6-1 and J is TRBJ2-1; D is unresolved. Per the germline V gene, CDR1 is MNHNS and CDR2 is SASEGT. The CDR3 covers 15 residues. V was shortened by 7 bases and J by 4 bases, with 17 bases between the two germline ends. Here the CDR3 reads CASKYTVFEYNEQFF. The CDR3, as DNA: TGTGCCAGCAAATATACAGTATTCGAATACAATGAGCAGTTCTTC.

This clone was seen only once. As DNA, the CDR3 is TGCAGTGCAACAGACTACGAGCAGTACTTC. As protein: CSATDYEQYF. This chain connects TRBV20-1 to TRBJ2-7; D gene uncertain. The V gene lost 6 bases and the J gene lost 3 bases, with 6 bases spanning the gap. CDR1 and CDR2 (germline): DFQATT, SNEGSKA (reference sequence). The CDR3 has 10 residues.

The chain combines TRBV2 with TRBJ1-2; tentatively, D is TRBD1 (5 bases). Germline V CDR1 and CDR2: SNHLY, FYNNEI. This CDR3 has 15 residues. Trimming cost V 4 bases and J 6 bases, with 18 bases left between them. The DNA for the CDR3 is TGTGCCAGCAGTGGGGGAGGGGTAAATCTTAATGGCTACACCTTC. This codes for CASSGGGVNLNGYTF.

The V gene is TRBV6-1, the J gene TRBJ2-3, with D uncertain. CDR3 length: 13 residues. Trimming cost V 6 bases and J 5 bases, with 12 bases left between them. Germline V CDR1 and CDR2: MNHNS, SASEGT. This CDR3 is CASSILPIDTQYF. As DNA, the CDR3 is TGTGCCAGCAGCATACTCCCCATAGATACGCAGTATTTT.

The sample holds one count of this clone. The rearrangement uses TRBV27 and TRBJ2-7, with a weak D call TRBD1 (5 bases). Germline V gene lookup returns CDR1 MNHEY and CDR2 SMNVEV (reference sequence). V lost 4 bases and J lost 3, with 10 bases in between. There are 13 residues in the CDR3. CDR3 loop: CASSSERGYEQYF. The CDR3, as DNA: TGTGCCAGCAGTTCGGAAAGGGGCTACGAGCAGTACTTC.

The chain links TRBV18 to TRBJ1-2, with D maybe TRBD1 (5 bases). The CDR3 is 15 amino acids. The germline CDR1 and CDR2 sequences are KGHSH and LQKENI. Trimming left V 6 bases short and J 4 bases short, with 18 bases between. DNA of the CDR3: TGTGCCAGCTCCCCTCCGGCACAGGATAGCTATGGCTACACCTTC. Amino acids: CASSPPAQDSYGYTF.

V gene TRBV5-5 combines with J gene TRBJ2-7; TRBD1 matches 8 bases. Trimming removed 5 bases from V and 4 bases from J; junction bases left unmatched: 8. CDR3 size: 14 residues. CDR1 is SGHKS, CDR2 YYEKEE, per germline (reference sequence). DNA of the CDR3: TGTGCCAGCAGTTTAGACAGGGGACGGTACGAGCAGTACTTC. Translating gives CASSLDRGRYEQYF.

V gene TRBV2 combines with J gene TRBJ2-7; no clear D. In germline, CDR1 is SNHLY, CDR2 FYNNEI. V lost 4 bases and J lost 6, with 10 bases in between. The CDR3 is 12 residues long. CDR3 sequence reads: CASSVIPLEQYF. The DNA for the CDR3 is TGTGCCAGCAGTGTTATCCCCCTCGAGCAGTACTTC.

The rearrangement uses TRBV7-3 and TRBJ2-1; D not resolved. The CDR3 is 14 residues long. CDR1 and CDR2 from the germline V gene are SGHTA and FQGTGA. With 5 bases removed from V and 9 bases from J, the gap between germline ends came to 17 bases. CDR3: CASSASNSLPEQFF. CDR3 in DNA: TGTGCCAGCAGCGCCTCTAACAGCCTACCTGAGCAGTTCTTC.

The gene calls are TRBV6-6 and TRBJ1-4; the D is unclear. The CDR3 spans 15 residues. The germline V gene has CDR1 MNHNY and CDR2 SVGAGI (reference sequence). V shed 1 base and J shed 3 bases, with 9 bases lying between them. The CDR3 is CASSYLTGANEKLFF. For the CDR3, the DNA is TGTGCCAGCAGTTACTTGACGGGAGCTAATGAAAAACTGTTTTTT.

This chain uses TRBV7-6 with TRBJ2-1, with TRBD2 identical over 7 bases. With 6 bases clipped from V and 0 bases from J, the junction kept 8 bases outside the gene matches. CDR1 SGHVS and CDR2 FNYEAQ come from the germline V gene. The CDR3 loop spans 16 amino acids. The CDR3 is CASRPLAASSYNEQFF. The CDR3 nucleotides are TGTGCCAGCAGACCTCTAGCGGCGAGCTCCTACAATGAGCAGTTCTTC.

This clone was detected only once. V gene TRBV11-3 combines with J gene TRBJ1-3; 8 bases match TRBD1. Germline V gene lookup returns CDR1 SGHNT and CDR2 YENEEA. V was pared by 1 base and J by 0 bases, with 5 bases of the junction left unmatched. The CDR3 contains 17 residues. Here the CDR3 reads CASSLAGQGGSGNTIYF. The CDR3 DNA sequence: TGTGCCAGCAGCTTAGCAGGACAGGGTGGCTCTGGAAACACCATATATTTT.

The chain couples TRBV6-5 to TRBJ2-7, with TRBD1 as a possible D gene (5 bases). The CDR3 is made up of 15 amino acids. Trimming removed 2 bases from V and 2 bases from J, with 13 bases in between. Looked up from germline, CDR1 is MNHEY and CDR2 is SVGAGI. The CDR3 region has the DNA TGTGCCAGCAGTTACATCGAGGACAAGCCCTACGAGCAGTACTTC. Translated, it gives CASSYIEDKPYEQYF.

This rearrangement joins TRBV9 to TRBJ1-2; weak D call: TRBD1 (5 bases). Germline V gene data show CDR1 as SGDLS and CDR2 as YYNGEE. The CDR3 sequence is 13 residues long. The V end lost 0 bases, the J end lost 12 bases, and 15 bases lay between the germline ends. This chain's CDR3 is CASSVGPSGGDTF. CDR3 DNA: TGTGCCAGCAGCGTAGGGCCATCGGGGGGGGACACCTTC.